These 22 T cell receptor beta chains were all obtained from the same sample, sequenced in a study of blood T cell repertoires in COVID-19. The data were produced by immunoSEQ multiplex PCR, yet TCRdb's version contains in-frame clones alone and is incomplete. The data show about 250,000 clones, more than 70% seen once. The specimen was peripheral blood. The receptors here all came from a woman in her twenties or thirties with COVID-19, enrolled during active disease.

The V and J genes are TRBV7-2 and TRBJ1-5; 7 bases map to TRBD1. The CDR3 has 18 amino acids. V was pared by 5 bases and J by 6 bases, with 19 bases of the junction left unmatched. Germline V gene lookup returns CDR1 SGHTA and CDR2 FQGNSA. The CDR3 loop is CASSPMIKTGWVVQPQHF. CDR3 DNA sequence: TGTGCCAGCAGCCCGATGATAAAGACAGGGTGGGTGGTTCAGCCCCAGCATTTT.

V is TRBV7-9 and J is TRBJ1-4, with TRBD1 matching over 7 bases. The CDR3 spans 15 residues. Germline CDR1 SEHNR, CDR2 FQNEAQ (reference sequence). V was pared by 3 bases and J by 7 bases, with 8 bases of the junction left unmatched. The CDR3 bases are TGTGCCAGCAGCTTGCTAGAGACAGGGAGTGAAAAACTGTTTTTT. Protein: CASSLLETGSEKLFF.

The genes are TRBV18 and TRBJ2-1; D ambiguous. The CDR3 consists of 14 residues. Germline loops: CDR1 KGHSH, CDR2 LQKENI. Trimming took off 0 bases at V and 5 bases at J, with 8 bases between the two ends. The CDR3 DNA is TGTGCCAGCTCACCACCTGCGCGCCACAATGAGCAGTTCTTC. The encoded protein is CASSPPARHNEQFF.

V usage is TRBV11-1 and J usage is TRBJ1-1; 12 bases match TRBD1. The CDR3 runs to 15 residues. Germline CDR1 is SGHAT and CDR2 is FQDESV (reference sequence). The V segment lost 0 bases and the J segment 10 bases; nucleotides outside the gene matches: 6. Written as DNA, the CDR3 is TGTGCCAGCAGCTTAGCGCGCGGGACAGGGGGCCGAGCTTTCTTT. Translation gives CASSLARGTGGRAFF.

The chain joins TRBV2 to TRBJ1-5; 7 bases are a match to TRBD1. Germline V gives CDR1 SNHLY, CDR2 FYNNEI. The V gene end was trimmed by 3 bases and the J gene end by 3 bases; junction bases not matched to a gene: 5. The CDR3 sequence is 15 residues long. The CDR3, as DNA: TGTGCCAGCAGTGACATGACAGGGATCAATCAGCCCCAGCATTTT. Translating it yields CASSDMTGINQPQHF.

This sequence joins TRBV13 and TRBJ2-2; TRBD2 aligns across 14 bases. The J segment lost 7 bases and the V segment lost 5 bases, leaving 12 bases of the junction unmatched. This CDR3 has 18 residues. CDR1 is PRHDT and CDR2 is FYEKMQ in the germline V gene (reference sequence). The CDR3 DNA reads as TGTGCCAGCAGCGGACTAGCGGGAGGAATGCCGAACGGCGGGGAGCTGTTTTTT. The encoded protein is CASSGLAGGMPNGGELFF.

This chain uses TRBV15 with TRBJ2-5; no clear D. This CDR3 comprises 13 residues. Per germline, CDR1 LNHNV and CDR2 YYDKDF (reference sequence). V lost 3 bases to trimming and J lost 5 bases, with 10 bases between them. CDR3 in DNA: TGTGCCACCAGCAGGGAAATGGAGGAGACCCAGTACTTC. It translates to CATSREMEETQYF.

This chain links TRBV7-6 with TRBJ2-1, with 10 bases aligning to TRBD2. The CDR3 is made up of 16 amino acids. Germline lookup yields CDR1 SGHVS and CDR2 FNYEAQ. V lost 5 bases and J lost 4; bases outside the gene matches: 8. For the CDR3, the DNA is TGTGCCAGCAGCGTTAGACTAGCGGGTCTATACAATGAGCAGTTCTTC. Amino acid sequence: CASSVRLAGLYNEQFF.

V usage is TRBV30 and J usage is TRBJ1-2; a possible D gene is TRBD1 (6 bases). The CDR3 consists of 15 residues. With 0 bases removed from V and 0 bases from J, the gap between germline ends came to 11 bases. Germline V gene lookup returns CDR1 GTSNPN and CDR2 SVGIG (reference sequence). CDR3 amino acids: CAWSVRRQANYGYTF. In DNA form, the CDR3 reads TGTGCCTGGAGTGTACGCAGACAGGCTAACTATGGCTACACCTTC.

The chain employs TRBV6-5 and TRBJ1-2; a possible D gene is TRBD1 (5 bases). The CDR3 is made up of 11 amino acids. CDR1 MNHEY and CDR2 SVGAGI come from the germline V gene. The CDR3 DNA sequence: TGTGCTACCGGGGGAACCTATGGCTACACCTTC. Translation gives CATGGTYGYTF.

V gene TRBV9 combines with J gene TRBJ2-7; 10 bases map to TRBD1. This CDR3 contains 14 residues. CDR1 and CDR2 (germline): SGDLS, YYNGEE. Losses at the gene ends were 4 bases for V and 3 bases for J; bases not matched to a gene: 4. CDR3 DNA sequence: TGTGCCAGCAGCCCTCGGGACAGGGGCTACGAGCAGTACGTC. As protein: CASSPRDRGYEQYV.

V and J are TRBV6-2 or TRBV6-3 and TRBJ1-1; maybe TRBD1 (6 bases). V gave up 1 base and J gave up 1 base, with 10 bases separating them. The CDR3 has 15 amino acids. Germline assignment: CDR1 MNHEY and CDR2 SVGEGT. The CDR3 DNA is TGTGCCAGCAGTTACTTGGGACACAGGAACACTGAAGCTTTCTTT. It yields the protein CASSYLGHRNTEAFF.

The rearrangement links TRBV9 to TRBJ2-2; a possible D gene is TRBD2 (5 bases). The V gene lost 7 bases and the J gene lost 4 bases, with 14 bases spanning the gap. This CDR3 comprises 14 residues. The germline CDR1 and CDR2 sequences are SGDLS and YYNGEE. The CDR3 nucleotides are TGTGCCAGCGACGCGGGCAGGCTCACCGGGGAGCTGTTTTTT. Translated: CASDAGRLTGELFF.

V gene TRBV11-2 combines with J gene TRBJ2-3, with D uncertain. CDR1 and CDR2 from the germline V gene are SGHAT and FQNNGV. The ends were cut back, 4 bases at V and 6 bases at J, with 5 bases in the middle. The CDR3 length is 11 residues. The CDR3 loop reads CASSSGDTQYF. The CDR3 DNA reads TGTGCCAGCAGCTCCGGGGATACGCAGTATTTT.

The CDR3 region is CASSQESSGSRGQFF. CDR3 sequence (DNA): TGCGCCAGCAGCCAAGAATCTAGCGGGAGTCGGGGGCAGTTCTTC. The V and J genes are TRBV4-1 and TRBJ2-1; 10 bases are a match to TRBD2. The CDR3 spans 15 residues. The germline gives CDR1 MGHRA, CDR2 YSYEKL. Trimming took 0 bases from V and 12 from J; bases not matched to a gene: 8.

CDR3 nucleotides: TGTGCCAGTAGCGCAGGGACAGGGAGCTACGAGCAGTACGTC. It is translated as CASSAGTGSYEQYV. This chain connects TRBV19 to TRBJ2-7, with 9 bases matching TRBD1. V shed 6 bases, J shed 3 bases, and the junction held 6 bases outside the gene matches. CDR3 length equals 14 residues. Germline V lookup: CDR1 LNHDA, CDR2 SQIVND (reference sequence).

The V gene is TRBV4-3, the J gene TRBJ2-1; TRBD2 aligns across 7 bases. The CDR3 is 15 amino acids. The germline gives CDR1 LGHNA, CDR2 YSLEER. V gave up 0 bases and J gave up 4 bases; unmatched junction bases: 3. DNA of the CDR3: TGCGCCAGCAGCCAAGAGGGCGGGAGTTACAATGAGCAGTTCTTC. Protein: CASSQEGGSYNEQFF.

This CDR3 is CSARQGAGTEAFF. The CDR3 DNA reads TGCAGCGCCCGACAGGGGGCGGGAACTGAAGCTTTCTTT. The chain combines TRBV29-1 with TRBJ1-1; 10 bases are a match to TRBD1. The germline CDR1 and CDR2 sequences are SQVTM and ANQGSEA. The CDR3 has 13 amino acids. Trimming took 7 bases from V and 5 from J; bases not matched to a gene: 7.

The CDR3 region is CASSYGIPSDTQYF. The CDR3 coding sequence is TGTGCCAGCAGTTACGGGATCCCCTCAGATACGCAGTATTTT. This chain uses TRBV28 with TRBJ2-3; TRBD2 is a possible D gene (5 bases). The CDR3 loop spans 14 amino acids. Trimming took 4 bases from V and 4 from J, leaving 12 bases between them. Germline V gene lookup returns CDR1 MDHEN and CDR2 SYDVKM.

V usage is TRBV5-1 and J usage is TRBJ2-7; 7 bases agree with TRBD1. CDR3 length: 18 residues. CDR1 is SGHRS, CDR2 YFSETQ, per germline. The junction had 15 bases not matched to a gene; V was cut back by 0 bases and J by 3 bases. This chain's CDR3 is CASSLELPTGFFRYEQYF. For the CDR3, the DNA is TGCGCCAGCAGCTTGGAACTACCGACAGGGTTTTTCCGCTACGAGCAGTACTTC.

The genes are TRBV28 and TRBJ2-1, with TRBD1 matching 9 bases. This CDR3 has 16 residues. The V and J ends lost 7 bases and 0 bases, in that order; junction bases with no gene match: 7. From germline, CDR1 is MDHEN and CDR2 SYDVKM. The CDR3, as DNA: TGTGCCAGCACCCGGGACAGGGAATCCTCCTACAATGAGCAGTTCTTC. It encodes CASTRDRESSYNEQFF.

This clone appeared a single time. This chain joins TRBV12-5 and TRBJ2-5; 11 nucleotides match TRBD2. Germline-derived CDR1 and CDR2 are LGHNT and FRNRAP. The CDR3 loop spans 13 amino acids. V dropped 8 bases and J dropped 5; count of bases not matched to a gene: 4. The DNA for the CDR3 is TGTGCTAGTCCTTCTAGCGGGAGGGAGACCCAGTACTTC. This gives the protein CASPSSGRETQYF.